The 21 T cell receptor beta chains reported below all come from one sample, sequenced in a study of blood T cell repertoires in COVID-19. Method: immunoSEQ multiplex PCR; TCRdb's copy keeps in-frame clones and lacks some. In the table there are 100,000 or so clones, around four fifths of which are singletons. The sequenced material came from peripheral blood. The receptors were gathered from a man between 50 and 59 years old with active or convalescent COVID-19.

The genes are TRBV6-5 and TRBJ1-2, with D possibly TRBD1 on 6 matching bases. CDR1 and CDR2 (germline): MNHEY, SVGAGI. Trimming took 5 bases from V and 4 from J, leaving 11 bases between them. The length of the CDR3 is 13 residues. The DNA of the CDR3 is TGTGCCAGCAGTATTCAGGGGAGCTATGGCTACACCTTC. Protein product: CASSIQGSYGYTF.

This chain uses TRBV2 with TRBJ1-6; D not certain. The CDR3 is 13 amino acids. Germline values: CDR1 SNHLY, CDR2 FYNNEI. V lost 0 bases to trimming and J lost 15 bases, with 12 bases between them. The chain's CDR3 is CASSEAFEGHLHF. CDR3 bases: TGTGCCAGCAGTGAAGCGTTCGAGGGCCACCTCCACTTT.

The rearrangement uses TRBV9 and TRBJ2-7, with 9 bases matching TRBD1. This CDR3 region has 14 residues. The trim removed 7 bases at V and 3 bases at J, leaving 8 bases unmatched. Germline CDR1 reads SGDLS; CDR2 reads YYNGEE. CDR3 region: CASPDRGRLYEQYF. Here the CDR3 DNA reads TGTGCCAGCCCGGACAGGGGCCGGCTCTACGAGCAGTACTTC.

This chain links TRBV5-6 with TRBJ2-3, with 13 bases fitting TRBD2. From germline, CDR1 is SGHDT and CDR2 YYEEEE. CDR3 length: 15 amino acids. The trim removed 4 bases at V and 3 bases at J, leaving 2 bases unmatched. The CDR3 DNA is TGTGCCAGCAGCCGGACTAGCGGGAGAACAGATACGCAGTATTTT. Translating gives CASSRTSGRTDTQYF. Full variable domain (outside the CDR3, taken from reference TRBV5-6 and TRBJ2-3): DAGVTQSPTHLIKTRGQQVTLRCSPKSGHDTVSWYQQALGQGPQFIFQYYEEEERQRGNFPDRFSGHQFPNYSSELNVNALLLGDSALYLCASSRTSGRTDTQYFGPGTRLTVL.

The chain couples TRBV6-4 to TRBJ2-1; TRBD2 matches at 10 bases. This CDR3 has 15 residues. V dropped 2 bases and J dropped 9; count of bases not matched to a gene: 7. In germline, CDR1 is MRHNA, CDR2 SNTAGT. CDR3 amino acids: CASSDTSGNPSEQFF. The CDR3 nucleotides read TGTGCCAGCAGTGACACTAGCGGGAACCCAAGTGAGCAGTTCTTC.

V and J are TRBV7-8 and TRBJ2-1; 10 nucleotides align to TRBD2. The CDR3 has 16 amino acids. V shed 3 bases and J 6 bases; nucleotides not matched to a gene: 8. Per the germline V gene, CDR1 is SGHVS and CDR2 is FQNEAQ. The CDR3 DNA is TGTGCCAGCAGCTTGCTGGTAGCGGGAGGTGTCAATGAGCAGTTCTTC. Translating it yields CASSLLVAGGVNEQFF.

The rearrangement joins TRBV19 to TRBJ2-3, with TRBD2 identical over 9 bases. The CDR3 has 14 amino acids. Germline loops: CDR1 LNHDA, CDR2 SQIVND (reference sequence). Unmatched junction bases numbered 4, after V lost 5 bases and J lost 4 bases. The CDR3 DNA follows: TGTGCCAGTAGTCTAGCGGGGAGGGCAGATACGCAGTATTTT. It is translated as CASSLAGRADTQYF.

The rearrangement links TRBV5-5 to TRBJ2-3, with D uncertain. In germline, CDR1 is SGHKS, CDR2 YYEKEE (reference sequence). V lost 7 bases and J 0 bases, leaving 15 bases between the germline ends. The CDR3 is 15 amino acids. CDR3 sequence (DNA): TGTGCCAGCGGCAGTCTTGAGCGTAGCACAGATACGCAGTATTTT. Its translation: CASGSLERSTDTQYF.

This sequence joins TRBV29-1 and TRBJ1-1; TRBD1 might be the D (6 bases). The CDR3 totals 15 residues. The germline gives CDR1 SQVTM, CDR2 ANQGSEA. Trimming removed 6 bases at V and 0 bases at J, with 17 bases between. In DNA, the CDR3 is TGCAGCGTGATTTTACTCAGGGGAATGAACACTGAAGCTTTCTTT. Protein product: CSVILLRGMNTEAFF.

J is TRBJ2-7 and V is TRBV5-5, with 7 nucleotides matching TRBD1. Losses at the gene ends were 2 bases for V and 2 bases for J; bases not matched to a gene: 7. Germline V gene data show CDR1 as SGHKS and CDR2 as YYEKEE (reference sequence). This CDR3 has 15 amino acids. CDR3 sequence (DNA): TGTGCCAGCAGCTTACAGGACAGGTTGCCCTACGAGCAGTACTTC. It codes for CASSLQDRLPYEQYF. The entire variable domain, with the rest obtained from reference TRBV5-5 and TRBJ2-7, is as follows: DAGVTQSPTHLIKTRGQQVTLRCSPISGHKSVSWYQQVLGQGPQFIFQYYEKEERGRGNFPDRFSARQFPNYSSELNVNALLLGDSALYLCASSLQDRLPYEQYFGPGTRLTVT.

This chain connects TRBV4-1 to TRBJ2-1; TRBD2 aligns across 10 bases. With V trimmed by 1 base and J by 2 bases, 2 bases remained unmatched. The germline CDR1 and CDR2 sequences are MGHRA and YSYEKL. The CDR3 covers 16 residues. Here the CDR3 DNA reads TGCGCCAGCAGCCAAGCCCTAGCGGGAGCCTACAATGAGCAGTTCTTC. This translates into CASSQALAGAYNEQFF.

V gene TRBV5-1 combines with J gene TRBJ2-7; TRBD2 aligns across 7 bases. Germline V gives CDR1 SGHRS, CDR2 YFSETQ. This CDR3 has 14 residues. The V gene end was trimmed by 5 bases and the J gene end by 6 bases; junction bases not matched to a gene: 11. The CDR3 DNA sequence: TGCGCCAGCAGGTATACCAGCGGGACCTTCGAGCAGTACTTC. Protein product: CASRYTSGTFEQYF.

The rearrangement joins TRBV7-9 to TRBJ2-3, with TRBD2 identical over 11 bases. This CDR3 has 16 residues. The ends lost 5 bases at V and 0 bases at J; junction bases unmatched: 4. From germline, CDR1 is SEHNR and CDR2 FQNEAQ (reference sequence). CDR3 DNA: TGTGCCAGCAGCCCCTGGACTAGCGGGAGCACAGATACGCAGTATTTT. It yields the protein CASSPWTSGSTDTQYF.

The gene calls are TRBV5-4 and TRBJ1-4; 8 positions agree with TRBD1. J was trimmed by 3 bases and V by 4 bases; bases with no gene match: 11. This CDR3 is built from 17 residues. CDR1 is SGHNT, CDR2 YYREEE, per germline (reference sequence). The CDR3 here is CASSVGQGSYANEKLFF. The CDR3, as DNA: TGTGCCAGCAGCGTCGGACAGGGCTCGTATGCTAATGAAAAACTGTTTTTT.

The rearrangement uses TRBV5-4 and TRBJ2-7; 7 bases map to TRBD2. The CDR3 runs 14 residues. V dropped 3 bases and J dropped 2; count of bases not matched to a gene: 5. Germline assignment: CDR1 SGHNT and CDR2 YYREEE (reference sequence). CDR3 sequence (DNA): TGTGCCAGCAGCTCCGGGACTATCCCCTACGAGCAGTACTTC. Its protein is CASSSGTIPYEQYF. Full variable domain (rest looked up from reference TRBV5-4 and TRBJ2-7): ETGVTQSPTHLIKTRGQQVTLRCSSQSGHNTVSWYQQALGQGPQFIFQYYREEENGRGNFPPRFSGLQFPNYSSELNVNALELDDSALYLCASSSGTIPYEQYFGPGTRLTVT.

This clone was recorded a few times. V gene TRBV14 combines with J gene TRBJ1-1; a weak D match, TRBD1 (5 bases). This CDR3 has 12 amino acids. Germline V gives CDR1 SGHDN, CDR2 FVKESK. V was clipped by 3 bases and J by 4 bases, with 6 bases between them. CDR3 loop: CASSQGGTEAFF. In DNA form, the CDR3 reads TGTGCCAGCAGCCAGGGGGGCACTGAAGCTTTCTTT.

CDR3: CASSFSRETQYF. The CDR3 coding sequence is TGTGCCAGCAGTTTTTCCAGGGAGACCCAGTACTTC. This rearrangement joins TRBV12-3 or TRBV12-4 to TRBJ2-5, with D unclear. This CDR3 contains 12 residues. Trimming took 3 bases from V and 5 from J, leaving 7 bases between them.

This rearrangement joins TRBV11-3 to TRBJ2-7; TRBD2 might be the D (6 bases). V was shortened by 5 bases and J by 4 bases, with 21 bases between the two germline ends. The CDR3 spans 16 residues. Germline V gene data show CDR1 as SGHNT and CDR2 as YENEEA. DNA for the CDR3: TGTGCCAGCAGCCCTATATCGGGAGATATGGGGTACGAGCAGTACTTC. Protein sequence: CASSPISGDMGYEQYF.

This sequence joins TRBV4-1 and TRBJ2-1; tentatively, D is TRBD2 (6 bases). Germline lookup yields CDR1 MGHRA and CDR2 YSYEKL. The ends were cut back, 1 base at V and 0 bases at J, with 13 bases in the middle. The CDR3 contains 17 residues. CDR3 bases: TGCGCCAGCAGCCAAGGAGGACTACCGAGCTCCTACAATGAGCAGTTCTTC. It codes for CASSQGGLPSSYNEQFF.

This chain joins TRBV6-4 and TRBJ1-4, with a possible D match to TRBD1 (5 bases). V lost 2 bases to trimming and J lost 5 bases, with 18 bases between them. The CDR3 has 17 amino acids. Germline V gives CDR1 MRHNA, CDR2 SNTAGT. CDR3: CASSDGPSGRGNEKLFF. CDR3 coding DNA: TGTGCCAGCAGTGACGGTCCATCGGGACGGGGGAATGAAAAACTGTTTTTT.

The V call is TRBV30, the J call TRBJ2-5; D unclear. Looked up from germline, CDR1 is GTSNPN and CDR2 is SVGIG (reference sequence). This CDR3 contains 11 residues. Trimming took 1 base from V and 9 from J, leaving 9 bases between them. CDR3 sequence (DNA): TGTGCCTGGAGTGGTGGTGACTCCCAGTACTTC. Protein product: CAWSGGDSQYF.